One and the same sample provided the 18 T cell receptor beta chains below, sequenced in a study of blood T cell repertoires in COVID-19. Clones were read by immunoSEQ multiplex PCR, and TCRdb kept only the in-frame ones, dropping some. The sample carries 90,000 to 120,000 clones, almost 85% recorded once. The material sequenced was peripheral blood. The source of these receptors is a human donor in a cohort sampled during active COVID-19.

The V and J genes are TRBV28 and TRBJ1-2; D perhaps matches TRBD1 (6 bases). CDR3 size: 13 residues. CDR1 and CDR2 from the germline V gene are MDHEN and SYDVKM. V lost 5 bases and J 8 bases, leaving 15 bases between the germline ends. The CDR3 DNA is TGTGCCAGCAGTAACCCGGGGGGCTGGGGCTACACCTTC. Its translation is CASSNPGGWGYTF.

The J gene is TRBJ2-1, the V gene TRBV2; perhaps TRBD1 as D (6 bases). The V end lost 0 bases, the J end lost 6 bases, and 12 bases lay between the germline ends. The germline CDR1 and CDR2 sequences are SNHLY and FYNNEI. The CDR3 length is 15 residues. This chain's CDR3 is CASSEAPTGFNEQFF. The CDR3 region has the DNA TGTGCCAGCAGTGAAGCGCCGACAGGTTTCAATGAGCAGTTCTTC.

The V call is TRBV28, the J call TRBJ2-7; 9 bases are shared with TRBD1. CDR1 is MDHEN, CDR2 SYDVKM, per germline. The CDR3 is 15 residues long. V gave up 5 bases and J gave up 4 bases; unmatched junction bases: 9. CDR3 protein: CASSTGGQGSYEQYF. In DNA, the CDR3 is TGTGCCAGCAGTACTGGTGGACAGGGGAGTTACGAGCAGTACTTC.

The gene calls are TRBV28 and TRBJ2-7, with 7 bases aligning to TRBD1. This CDR3 has 16 amino acids. V shed 6 bases and J 0 bases; nucleotides not matched to a gene: 11. Looked up from germline, CDR1 is MDHEN and CDR2 is SYDVKM. The CDR3 bases are TGTGCCAGCAGACGGGACAGCCCAACTTACTCCTACGAGCAGTACTTC. Amino acids: CASRRDSPTYSYEQYF.

The table lists this clone with a few counts. The CDR3, as DNA: TGTGCCAGCAGTTACGGGGGAGGGCCCTACGAGCAGTACTTC. It translates to CASSYGGGPYEQYF. V and J are TRBV6-2 or TRBV6-3 and TRBJ2-7; the match to TRBD2 covers 7 bases. V dropped 2 bases and J dropped 2; count of bases not matched to a gene: 3. Germline V gives CDR1 MNHEY, CDR2 SVGEGT. The CDR3 sequence is 14 residues long.

The table lists this clone with a count of one. J is TRBJ2-5 and V is TRBV18, with D possibly TRBD1 on 6 matching bases. Per germline, CDR1 KGHSH and CDR2 LQKENI. The CDR3 is 15 amino acids. The germline V and J ends were trimmed by 0 bases and 4 bases, with 12 bases remaining between them. CDR3 coding DNA: TGTGCCAGCTCACCACCGAACAGGGAAGCAGAGACCCAGTACTTC. Amino acid sequence: CASSPPNREAETQYF.

This chain links TRBV28 with TRBJ2-5; TRBD1 might be the D (5 bases). With 6 bases removed from V and 10 bases from J, the gap between germline ends came to 21 bases. The CDR3 consists of 14 residues. The V gene's germline CDR1 is MDHEN and CDR2 SYDVKM. CDR3 loop: CASSTHLLPGIQYF. The CDR3 DNA reads as TGTGCCAGCAGCACCCACCTCCTACCAGGGATCCAGTACTTC.

The rearrangement links TRBV30 to TRBJ2-2; 10 nucleotides align to TRBD2. The CDR3 runs 17 residues. Germline assignment: CDR1 GTSNPN and CDR2 SVGIG (reference sequence). V lost 5 bases, J lost 0 bases, and 9 bases stayed unmatched. For the CDR3, the DNA is TGTGCCTGGCTTCCGAGCGGGAGGGTCACGAACACCGGGGAGCTGTTTTTT. This sequence encodes CAWLPSGRVTNTGELFF.

CDR3: CASSPGLAGSFYEQYF. The DNA of the CDR3 is TGTGCCAGCAGCCCCGGACTAGCGGGATCTTTCTACGAGCAGTACTTC. The gene calls are TRBV5-4 and TRBJ2-7; 12 bases align to TRBD2. The CDR3 runs to 16 residues. Losses at the gene ends were 4 bases for V and 3 bases for J; bases not matched to a gene: 8. CDR1 SGHNT and CDR2 YYREEE come from the germline V gene (reference sequence).

The chain employs TRBV11-2 and TRBJ1-1; D is undetermined. Trimming shortened V by 3 bases and J by 1 base, and 6 bases separated the two germline ends. The CDR3 is 13 amino acids. CDR1 and CDR2 (germline): SGHAT, FQNNGV. In DNA, the CDR3 is TGTGCCAGCAGCTTTGGCAGGAACACTGAAGCTTTCTTT. Residues: CASSFGRNTEAFF.

The V call is TRBV6-2 or TRBV6-3, the J call TRBJ2-1; D is ambiguous. Between the trimmed V and J ends, which lost 5 bases and 0 bases, there was a span of 8 bases. CDR1 and CDR2 from the germline V gene are MNHEY and SVGEGT. This CDR3 is 14 amino acids long. The CDR3, as DNA: TGTGCCAGCAGTCAAACGAGCTCCTACAATGAGCAGTTCTTC. Amino acids: CASSQTSSYNEQFF.

The J gene is TRBJ2-7, the V gene TRBV21-1; the table's TRBD1 call for D was not verified on the DNA. TRBV21-1 is a pseudogene locus. This CDR3 is built from 23 residues. The CDR3 spells CASSTENPTSSGQGVDGVYEQYV. The CDR3 nucleotides are TGTGCCAGCAGCACTGAGAACCCGACCTCGTCCGGACAGGGGGTCGATGGGGTATACGAGCAGTACGTC.

The chain is built from TRBV19 and TRBJ1-5; no clear D gene. The germline V and J ends were trimmed by 3 bases and 2 bases, with 14 bases remaining between them. The V gene's germline CDR1 is LNHDA and CDR2 SQIVND (reference sequence). The CDR3 has 16 amino acids. CDR3 sequence reads: CASSIGLLWGNQPQHF. CDR3 nucleotides: TGTGCCAGTAGTATTGGACTCTTGTGGGGCAATCAGCCCCAGCATTTT. The full variable domain, in which reference TRBV19 and TRBJ1-5 provide the parts outside the CDR3, is DGGITQSPKYLFRKEGQNVTLSCEQNLNHDAMYWYRQDPGQGLRLIYYSQIVNDFQKGDIAEGYSVSREKKESFPLTVTSAQKNPTAFYLCASSIGLLWGNQPQHFGDGTRLSIL.

For the CDR3, the DNA is TGCAGCGTTGAAGAGCAGACAGCCTTTTCTGAAAAACTGTTTTTT. As protein: CSVEEQTAFSEKLFF. V gene TRBV29-1 combines with J gene TRBJ1-4; the D gene is possibly TRBD1 (5 bases). Germline-derived CDR1 and CDR2 are SQVTM and ANQGSEA. V lost 0 bases and J lost 7, with 15 bases in between. The CDR3 has 15 amino acids.

V is TRBV19 and J is TRBJ1-2; 8 nucleotides align to TRBD1. The V and J ends lost 1 base and 0 bases, in that order; junction bases with no gene match: 13. CDR3 length equals 19 residues. Germline assignment: CDR1 LNHDA and CDR2 SQIVND (reference sequence). The CDR3 DNA is TGTGCCAGTAGTATAGCGGCGTTTTGGGGGACAGGAGCTAACTATGGCTACACCTTC. Amino acids: CASSIAAFWGTGANYGYTF. The full variable domain, with the rest looked up from reference TRBV19 and TRBJ1-2, is DGGITQSPKYLFRKEGQNVTLSCEQNLNHDAMYWYRQDPGQGLRLIYYSQIVNDFQKGDIAEGYSVSREKKESFPLTVTSAQKNPTAFYLCASSIAAFWGTGANYGYTFGSGTRLTVV.

V is TRBV10-3 and J is TRBJ2-2; TRBD2 aligns across 14 bases. Trimming removed 10 bases from V and 6 bases from J; junction bases left unmatched: 7. Germline V lookup: CDR1 ENHRY, CDR2 SYGVKD. This CDR3 spans 15 amino acids. The CDR3 DNA reads as TGTGCCACCGGGACTAGCGGGAGTAGCGCCGGGGAGCTGTTTTTT. Amino acids: CATGTSGSSAGELFF.

CDR3 protein: CASSISGTGDEQFF. The CDR3 DNA is TGTGCCAGCAGTATTTCCGGGACAGGGGATGAGCAGTTCTTC. This chain connects TRBV5-4 to TRBJ2-1, with 10 bases identical to TRBD1. CDR1 is SGHNT and CDR2 is YYREEE in the germline V gene (reference sequence). The CDR3 spans 14 residues. The V gene end was trimmed by 5 bases and the J gene end by 8 bases; junction bases not matched to a gene: 7.

This clone was counted between two and nine times. The chain joins TRBV4-3 to TRBJ2-1; D might be TRBD2 (6 bases). The V and J ends lost 4 bases and 6 bases respectively, with 13 bases between them. The CDR3 runs to 14 residues. The germline V gene has CDR1 LGHNA and CDR2 YSLEER. CDR3 in amino acids: CASSLLRRANEQFF. CDR3 coding DNA: TGCGCCAGCAGCCTTCTTAGGAGGGCCAATGAGCAGTTCTTC.